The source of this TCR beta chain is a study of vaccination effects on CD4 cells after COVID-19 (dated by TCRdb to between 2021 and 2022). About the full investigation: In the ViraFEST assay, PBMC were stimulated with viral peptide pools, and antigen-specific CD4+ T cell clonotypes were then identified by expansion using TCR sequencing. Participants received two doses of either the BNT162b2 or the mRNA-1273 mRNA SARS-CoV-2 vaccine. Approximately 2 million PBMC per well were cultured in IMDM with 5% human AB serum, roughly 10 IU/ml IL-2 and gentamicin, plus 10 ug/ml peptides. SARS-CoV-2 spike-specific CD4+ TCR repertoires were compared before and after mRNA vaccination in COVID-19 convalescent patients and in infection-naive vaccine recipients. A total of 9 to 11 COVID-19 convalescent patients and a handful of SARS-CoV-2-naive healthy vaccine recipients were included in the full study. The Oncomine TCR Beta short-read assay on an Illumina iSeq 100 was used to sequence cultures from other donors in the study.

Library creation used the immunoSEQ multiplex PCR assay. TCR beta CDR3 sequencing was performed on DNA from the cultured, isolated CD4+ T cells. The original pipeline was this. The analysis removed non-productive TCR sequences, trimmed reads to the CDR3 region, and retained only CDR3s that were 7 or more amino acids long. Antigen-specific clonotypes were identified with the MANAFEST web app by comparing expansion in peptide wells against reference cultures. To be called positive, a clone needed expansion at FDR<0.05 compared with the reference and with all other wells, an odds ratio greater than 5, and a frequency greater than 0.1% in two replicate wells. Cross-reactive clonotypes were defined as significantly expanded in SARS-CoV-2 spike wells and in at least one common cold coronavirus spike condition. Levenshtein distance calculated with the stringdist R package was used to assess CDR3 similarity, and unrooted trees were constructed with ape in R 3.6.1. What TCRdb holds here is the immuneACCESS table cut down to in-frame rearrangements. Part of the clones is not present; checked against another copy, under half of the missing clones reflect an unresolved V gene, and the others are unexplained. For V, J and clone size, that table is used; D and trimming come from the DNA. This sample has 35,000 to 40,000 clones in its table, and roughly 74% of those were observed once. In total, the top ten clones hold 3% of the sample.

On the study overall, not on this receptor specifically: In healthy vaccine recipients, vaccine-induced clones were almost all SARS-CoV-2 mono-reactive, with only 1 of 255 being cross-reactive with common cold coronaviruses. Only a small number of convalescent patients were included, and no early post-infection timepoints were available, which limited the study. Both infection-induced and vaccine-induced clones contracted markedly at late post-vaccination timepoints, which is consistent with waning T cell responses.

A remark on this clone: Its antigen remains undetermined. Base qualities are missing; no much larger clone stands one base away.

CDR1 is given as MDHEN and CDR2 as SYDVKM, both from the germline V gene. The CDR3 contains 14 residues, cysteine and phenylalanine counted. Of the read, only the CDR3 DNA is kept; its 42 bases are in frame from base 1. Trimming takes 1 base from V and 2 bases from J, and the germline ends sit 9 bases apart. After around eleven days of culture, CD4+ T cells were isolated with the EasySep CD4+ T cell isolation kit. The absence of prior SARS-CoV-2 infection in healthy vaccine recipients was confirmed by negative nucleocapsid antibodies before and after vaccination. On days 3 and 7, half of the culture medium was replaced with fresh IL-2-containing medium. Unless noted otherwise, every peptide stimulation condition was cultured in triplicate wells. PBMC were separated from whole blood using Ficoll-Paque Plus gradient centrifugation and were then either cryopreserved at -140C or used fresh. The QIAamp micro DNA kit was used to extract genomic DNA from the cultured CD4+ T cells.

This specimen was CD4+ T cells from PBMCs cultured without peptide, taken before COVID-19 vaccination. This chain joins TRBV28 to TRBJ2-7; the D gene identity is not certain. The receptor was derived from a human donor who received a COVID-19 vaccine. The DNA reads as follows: TGTGCCAGCAGTTTATTCGGCAGTCCCTACGAGCAGTACTTC. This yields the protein CASSLFGSPYEQYF. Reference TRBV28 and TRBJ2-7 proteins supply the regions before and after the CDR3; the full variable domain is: DVKVTQSSRYLVKRTGEKVFLECVQDMDHENMFWYRQDPGLGLRLIYFSYDVKMKEKGDIPEGYSVSREKKERFSLILESASTNQTSMYLCASSLFGSPYEQYFGPGTRLTVT.